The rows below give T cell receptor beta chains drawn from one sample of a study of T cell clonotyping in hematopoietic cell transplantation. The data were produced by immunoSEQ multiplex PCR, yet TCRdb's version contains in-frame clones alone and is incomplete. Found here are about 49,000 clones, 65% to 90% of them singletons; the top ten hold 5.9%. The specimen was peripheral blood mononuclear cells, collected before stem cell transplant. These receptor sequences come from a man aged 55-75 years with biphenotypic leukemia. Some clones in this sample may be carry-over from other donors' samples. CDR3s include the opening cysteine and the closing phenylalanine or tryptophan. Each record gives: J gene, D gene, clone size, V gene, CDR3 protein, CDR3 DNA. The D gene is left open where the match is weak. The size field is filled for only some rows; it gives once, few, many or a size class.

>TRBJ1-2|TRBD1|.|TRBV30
CAWRGDRANYGYTF
TGTGCCTGGAGAGGCGACAGGGCTAACTATGGCTACACCTTC
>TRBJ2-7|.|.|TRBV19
CASSGTRAGTGYEQYF
TGTGCCAGTAGTGGTACCCGAGCGGGTACCGGCTACGAGCAGTACTTC
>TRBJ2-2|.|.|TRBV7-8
CASSSRRGNTGELFF
TGTGCCAGCAGCTCGAGACGAGGGAACACCGGGGAGCTGTTTTTT
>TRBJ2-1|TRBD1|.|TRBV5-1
CASSLGTGGNEQFF
TGCGCCAGCAGCTTGGGGACAGGGGGCAATGAGCAGTTCTTC
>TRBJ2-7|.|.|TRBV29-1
CSVVQGVEQYF
TGCAGCGTTGTGCAGGGCGTAGAGCAGTACTTC
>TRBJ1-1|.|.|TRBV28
CASSAPEGRVTEAFF
TGTGCCAGCAGTGCCCCGGAGGGCAGGGTCACTGAAGCTTTCTTT
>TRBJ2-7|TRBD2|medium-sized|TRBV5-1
CASSALATSGSLYEQYF
TGCGCCAGCAGCGCTCTGGCTACTAGCGGGAGTCTCTACGAGCAGTACTTC
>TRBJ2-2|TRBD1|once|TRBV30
CAWKTSDRDAGELFF
TGTGCCTGGAAAACTTCGGACAGGGATGCCGGGGAGCTGTTTTTT
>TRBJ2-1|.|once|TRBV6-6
CASSYSNNEQFF
TGTGCCAGCAGTTACTCGAACAATGAGCAGTTCTTC
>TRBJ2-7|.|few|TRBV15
CATSEYEYEQYF
TGTGCCACGTCAGAGTACGAGTACGAGCAGTACTTC
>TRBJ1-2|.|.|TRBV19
CASSAPGNGYGYTF
TGTGCCAGTAGTGCCCCAGGGAACGGCTATGGCTACACCTTC
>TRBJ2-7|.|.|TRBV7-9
CASSLESETYEQYF
TGTGCCAGCAGCTTAGAATCTGAAACCTACGAGCAGTACTTC
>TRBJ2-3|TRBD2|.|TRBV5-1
CASRVGLAGPSPDTQYF
TGCGCCAGCAGGGTGGGACTAGCGGGACCCTCCCCAGATACGCAGTATTTT
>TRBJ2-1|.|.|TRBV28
CASSAGSTDNEQFF
TGTGCCAGCAGCGCTGGGTCCACCGACAATGAGCAGTTCTTC
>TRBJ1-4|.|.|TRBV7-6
CASSLVGQANEKLFF
TGTGCCAGCAGCTTAGTGGGGCAGGCGAATGAAAAACTGTTTTTT
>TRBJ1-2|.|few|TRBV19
CASSIGVIDGYTF
TGTGCCAGTAGTATAGGAGTAATTGATGGCTACACCTTC
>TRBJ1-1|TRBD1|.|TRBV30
CAWTTGQTNTEAFF
TGTGCCTGGACTACGGGACAGACGAACACTGAAGCTTTCTTT
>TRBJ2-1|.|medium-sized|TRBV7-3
CASSLPRYNEQFF
TGTGCCAGCAGCTTACCCCGATACAATGAGCAGTTCTTC
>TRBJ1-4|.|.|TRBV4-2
CASSQDQGDEKLFF
TGTGCCAGCAGCCAAGACCAAGGGGATGAAAAACTGTTTTTT
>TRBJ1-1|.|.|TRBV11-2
CASSFLTNQEAFF
TGTGCCAGCAGCTTTTTGACAAATCAAGAAGCTTTCTTT
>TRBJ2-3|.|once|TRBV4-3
CASSPHRTTDSTDTQYF
TGCGCCAGCAGCCCGCATCGGACGACGGATAGCACAGATACGCAGTATTTT
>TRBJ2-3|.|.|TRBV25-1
CASSEFSGTDTQYF
TGTGCCAGCAGTGAATTCAGTGGGACAGATACGCAGTATTTT
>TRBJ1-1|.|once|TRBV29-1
CSVLSSARSEAFF
TGCAGCGTGCTTAGCTCCGCTAGGAGTGAAGCTTTCTTT
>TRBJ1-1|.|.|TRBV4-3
CASSPGATNTEAFF
TGCGCCAGCAGTCCCGGGGCTACGAACACTGAAGCTTTCTTT
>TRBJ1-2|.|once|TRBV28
CASSLLGGGGYTF
TGTGCCAGCAGTTTACTGGGGGGAGGAGGCTACACCTTC
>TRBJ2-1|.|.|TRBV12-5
CASARDRPYNEQFF
TGTGCTAGTGCTCGCGACAGACCTTACAATGAGCAGTTCTTC
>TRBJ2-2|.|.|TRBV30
CAWRGSVAGELFF
TGTGCCTGGAGAGGTTCGGTCGCCGGGGAGCTGTTTTTT
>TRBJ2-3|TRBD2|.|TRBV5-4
CASSLGTSGSTDTQYF
TGTGCCAGCAGCCTAGGGACTAGCGGGAGCACAGATACGCAGTATTTT
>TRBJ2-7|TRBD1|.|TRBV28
CASTRQGSYEQYF
TGTGCCAGCACCCGACAGGGCTCCTACGAGCAGTACTTC
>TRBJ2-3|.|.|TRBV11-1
CASSLAEATDTQYF
TGTGCCAGCAGCTTAGCTGAGGCCACAGATACGCAGTATTTT
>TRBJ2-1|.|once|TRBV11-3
CASSLEAGFEQFF
TGTGCCAGCAGCTTAGAGGCAGGGTTTGAGCAGTTCTTC
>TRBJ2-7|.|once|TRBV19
CASSREKSIEQYF
TGTGCCAGTAGTAGAGAAAAGAGCATCGAGCAGTACTTC
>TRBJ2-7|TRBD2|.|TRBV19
CASSSGSLRYEQYF
TGTGCCAGTAGTAGCGGGAGCCTCCGCTACGAGCAGTACTTC
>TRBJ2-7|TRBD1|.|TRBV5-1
CASSLQGEPYEQYF
TGTGCCAGCAGCTTACAGGGGGAACCCTACGAGCAGTACTTC
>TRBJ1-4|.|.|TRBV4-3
CASSQGLQDEKLFF
TGCGCCAGCAGCCAAGGGTTGCAGGATGAAAAACTGTTTTTT
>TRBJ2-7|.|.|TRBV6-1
CASSDLLSEQYF
TGTGCCAGCAGTGATTTGTTATCGGAGCAGTACTTC
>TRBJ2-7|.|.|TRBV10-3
CAISFRAQGEQYF
TGTGCCATCAGTTTCCGGGCCCAAGGGGAGCAGTACTTC
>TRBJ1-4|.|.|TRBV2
CASTGWEKLFF
TGTGCCAGCACGGGATGGGAAAAACTGTTTTTT
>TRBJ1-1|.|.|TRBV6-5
CASMGGEPYPFF
TGTGCCAGCATGGGAGGGGAGCCCTATCCTTTCTTT
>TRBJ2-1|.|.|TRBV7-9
CASSWARGELNNEQFF
TGTGCCAGCAGCTGGGCAAGGGGGGAACTAAACAATGAGCAGTTCTTC